This T cell receptor (beta chain) emerged from a study of T-cell reconstitution after alpha-beta-depleted transplantation in children. This clonotype was found many times. Germline CDR1 is MNHEY and CDR2 is SMNVEV (reference sequence). The CDR3 length is 15 residues. V was pared by 6 bases and J by 6 bases, with 14 bases of the junction left unmatched. Unique molecular identifiers were built into the TCRbeta library. TCRdb passed the PCR reads through MiXCR, listing each CDR3 protein once. The data hold hundreds of thousands of distinct CDR3 sequences, with roughly 7.7% observed a single time. The TCR was taken from a male patient between 5 and 17 years old who had a stem cell transplant for acute lymphoblastic leukemia, so the T cells may come from the graft donor. V and J are TRBV27 and TRBJ2-7, with 7 bases that match TRBD2. This material consisted of PBMCs, mostly from graft donor cells, taken 180 days after TCRalphabeta/CD19-depleted stem cell transplant. CDR3 loop: CASSLGRGREGEQYF. In DNA form, the CDR3 reads TGTGCCAGCAGCCTGGGGCGGGGGAGAGAAGGCGAGCAGTACTTC.